The 7 T cell receptor beta chains below all came from one sample that was sequenced in a study of blood T cell repertoires in COVID-19. The repertoire was sequenced with immunoSEQ multiplex PCR; TCRdb's copy has only in-frame clones and lacks some. The profile covers about 240,000 clones, with more than 70% appearing a single time and approximately 13% taken by the ten largest. The material sequenced was peripheral blood. Receptor source: a man older than 75 with acute or convalescent COVID-19.

This rearrangement joins TRBV11-2 to TRBJ2-1; a weak D match, TRBD2 (7 bases). The CDR3 is 15 residues long. Trimming stripped 6 bases from V and 5 bases from J, with 17 bases between. Germline-derived CDR1 and CDR2 are SGHAT and FQNNGV. The CDR3 bases are TGTGCCAGCAGTCCTTGGGGGGGGCAAAACAATGAGCAGTTCTTC. Residues: CASSPWGGQNNEQFF.

The V gene is TRBV29-1, the J gene TRBJ2-5; 12 bases fit TRBD1. Germline lookup yields CDR1 SQVTM and CDR2 ANQGSEA. The length of the CDR3 is 14 residues. Germline trimming cut 6 bases from V and 5 bases from J; bases unmatched to any gene: 7. The CDR3 loop reads CSVRDRGRYETQYF. The CDR3 DNA reads as TGCAGCGTAAGGGACAGGGGGCGCTATGAGACCCAGTACTTC.

This chain connects TRBV6-5 to TRBJ2-5, with TRBD1 matching 7 bases. The V gene end was trimmed by 6 bases and the J gene end by 2 bases; junction bases not matched to a gene: 3. CDR3 size: 13 residues. Per germline, CDR1 MNHEY and CDR2 SVGAGI. Written as DNA, the CDR3 is TGTGCCAGCAGGGGACAGTATCAAGAGACCCAGTACTTC. Encoded protein: CASRGQYQETQYF.

The rearrangement links TRBV3-1 (or the pseudogene TRBV3-2) to TRBJ1-5; no clear D. This CDR3 region has 15 residues. CDR1 and CDR2 from the germline V gene are LGHDT and YNNKEL (reference sequence). The V gene lost 1 base and the J gene lost 8 bases, with 15 bases spanning the gap. CDR3 in DNA: TGTGCCAGCAGCCAAGCAGGACTCCCCGGGGAGCCCCAGCATTTT. It specifies CASSQAGLPGEPQHF.

The CDR3 sequence: CASSLEVGDRGRTGELFF. CDR3 bases: TGTGCCAGCAGCTTAGAAGTGGGGGACAGGGGGCGAACCGGGGAGCTGTTTTTT. The rearrangement uses TRBV7-2 and TRBJ2-2; 12 bases fit TRBD1. The V gene's germline CDR1 is SGHTA and CDR2 FQGNSA. J lost 5 bases, V lost 1 base, and 8 bases had no gene match. The CDR3 totals 18 residues.

As concerns this clone: Within the sample, other DNA sequences also encode this same CDR3. The chain recombines TRBV24-1 with TRBJ1-2; D is possibly TRBD1 (6 bases). CDR3 size: 14 residues. The germline V gene encodes CDR1 KGHDR and CDR2 SFDVKD. Trimming stripped 3 bases from V and 4 bases from J, with 11 bases between. In nucleotides, the CDR3 is TGTGCCACCAGTGATCCCACAGGGTTCTATGGCTACACCTTC. Encoded protein: CATSDPTGFYGYTF.

This chain links TRBV28 with TRBJ1-6; TRBD1 agrees at 9 bases. CDR3 length equals 15 residues. Germline V gene data show CDR1 as MDHEN and CDR2 as SYDVKM. After removal of 5 bases from V and 7 bases from J, the junction contained 6 bases not matched to a gene. The CDR3 protein is CASSGGQGRNSPLHF. CDR3 sequence (DNA): TGTGCCAGCAGTGGAGGACAGGGGCGCAATTCACCCCTCCACTTT.